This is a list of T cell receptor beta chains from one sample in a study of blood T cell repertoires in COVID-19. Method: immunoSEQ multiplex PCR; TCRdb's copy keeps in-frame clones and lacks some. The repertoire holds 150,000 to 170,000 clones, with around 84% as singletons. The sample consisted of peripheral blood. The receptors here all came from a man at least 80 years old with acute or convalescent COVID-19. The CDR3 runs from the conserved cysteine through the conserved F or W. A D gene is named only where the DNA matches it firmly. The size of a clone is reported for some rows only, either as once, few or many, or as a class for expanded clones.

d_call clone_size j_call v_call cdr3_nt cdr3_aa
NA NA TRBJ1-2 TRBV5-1 TGCGCCAGCAGCTTTTCCATCGACAGGACCTATGGCTACACCTTC CASSFSIDRTYGYTF
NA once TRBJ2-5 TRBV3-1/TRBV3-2 TGTGCCAGCAGCTCGCAAGAGACCCAGTACTTC CASSSQETQYF
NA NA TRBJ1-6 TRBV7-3 TGTGCCAGCAGTCGGGGGTCAGGCAATTCACCCCTCCACTTT CASSRGSGNSPLHF
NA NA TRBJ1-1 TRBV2 TGTGCCAGCAGTGAAGACCCCGCTAAGAACACTGAAGCTTTCTTT CASSEDPAKNTEAFF
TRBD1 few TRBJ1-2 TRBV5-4 TGTGCCAGCAGCGACTCGGGACAGGGGGTGTGGAACTATGGCTACACCTTC CASSDSGQGVWNYGYTF
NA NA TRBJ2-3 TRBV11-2 TGTGCCAGCAGCTTAGCGGGGTACACAGATACGCAGTATTTT CASSLAGYTDTQYF
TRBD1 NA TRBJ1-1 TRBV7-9 TGTGCCAGCAGCCCGGGGACAGGGCGAGACACTGAAGCTTTCTTT CASSPGTGRDTEAFF
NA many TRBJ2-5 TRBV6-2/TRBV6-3 TGTGCCAGCAGTCCCCGCTTCTGGGGGCGGAGACAAGAGACCCAGTACTTC CASSPRFWGRRQETQYF
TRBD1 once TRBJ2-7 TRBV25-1 TGTGCCAGCAGTCCAACTCCCGGGACAGGGCCTATCGAGCAGTACTTC CASSPTPGTGPIEQYF
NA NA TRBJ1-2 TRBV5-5 TGTGCCAGCAGCTTGGGGCTGGAGGTCGACTATGGCTACACCTTC CASSLGLEVDYGYTF
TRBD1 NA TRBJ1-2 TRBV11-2 TGTGCCAGCAGCTGGCAGGGGGCTCGGGGCTACACCTTC CASSWQGARGYTF
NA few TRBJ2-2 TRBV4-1 TGCGCCAGCAGCCTACTGGAACAGAGCTACACCGGGGAGCTGTTTTTT CASSLLEQSYTGELFF
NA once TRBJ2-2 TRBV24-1 TGTGCCACCAATTCGGGAGTACCCGGGGAGCTGTTTTTT CATNSGVPGELFF
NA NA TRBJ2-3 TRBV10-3 TGTGCCATCAGTGAGTTTGGCGGGGAGCTCACAGATACGCAGTATTTT CAISEFGGELTDTQYF
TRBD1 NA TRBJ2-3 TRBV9 TGTGCCAGCAGCTGGACAGGGGATACGCAGTATTTT CASSWTGDTQYF
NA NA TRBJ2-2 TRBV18 TGTGCCAGCTCACCTTGGGACATATCGAACACCGGGGAGCTGTTTTTT CASSPWDISNTGELFF
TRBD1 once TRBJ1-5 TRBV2 TGTGCCAGCAGTGCACAGGGGGGAAACAATCAGCCCCAGCATTTT CASSAQGGNNQPQHF
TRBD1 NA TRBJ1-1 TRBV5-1 TGCGCCAGCCGGAAGGGGGCCGACACTGAAGCTTTCTTT CASRKGADTEAFF
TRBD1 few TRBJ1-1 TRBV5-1 TGCGCCAGCAGCTTGGTGGGGGACAGGGGGCGAATCACGAACACTGAAGCTTTCTTT CASSLVGDRGRITNTEAFF
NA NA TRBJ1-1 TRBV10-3 TGTGCCATCAGTGAGTCCAGGCAGGCCAACACTGAAGCTTTCTTT CAISESRQANTEAFF
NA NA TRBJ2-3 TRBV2 TGTGCCAGCAGTGAAACGGGGATTTCCACAGATACGCAGTATTTT CASSETGISTDTQYF
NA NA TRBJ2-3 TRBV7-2 TGTGCCAGCAGCTTGCGGCGTGCAGATACGCAGTATTTT CASSLRRADTQYF
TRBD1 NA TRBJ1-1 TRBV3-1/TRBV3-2 TGTGCCAGCAGCCATTATGGACAGAAGGGGGCGCTTTTTGGGACTGAAGCTTTCTTT CASSHYGQKGALFGTEAFF
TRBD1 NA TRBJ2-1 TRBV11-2 TGTGCCAGCAGCAGCGCCGGGACAGGGTACAATGAGCAGTTCTTC CASSSAGTGYNEQFF
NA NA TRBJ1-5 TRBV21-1 TGTGCCAGCAGCAAAATCACAGGGGATAGCAATCAGCCCCAGCATTTT CASSKITGDSNQPQHF
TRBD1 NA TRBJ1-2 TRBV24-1 TGTGCCATAAGAGGACAGGGGAATGGCGGCTACACCTTC CAIRGQGNGGYTF
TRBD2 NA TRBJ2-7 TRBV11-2 TGTGCCAGCAGAGATAGCGGGGGGCCCTACGAGCAGTACTTC CASRDSGGPYEQYF
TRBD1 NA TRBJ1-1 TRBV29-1 TGCAGCGTGGGGACAGGGGGCTCTTGGACTGAAGCTTTCTTT CSVGTGGSWTEAFF
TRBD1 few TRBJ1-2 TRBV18 TGTGCCAGCTCACCACAGGGGACAGCGGTGCGGGATGGCTACACCTTC CASSPQGTAVRDGYTF
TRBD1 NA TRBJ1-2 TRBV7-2 TGTGCCAGCAGCCAAGACAGGGGCTCCTATGGCTACACCTTC CASSQDRGSYGYTF
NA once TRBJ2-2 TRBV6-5 TGTGCCAACAGAAGAGGGGGTACCGGGGAGCTGTTTTTT CANRRGGTGELFF
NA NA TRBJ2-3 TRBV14 TGTGCCAGCAGCCAAGGCCTAGCGAAGGCAGATACGCAGTATTTT CASSQGLAKADTQYF
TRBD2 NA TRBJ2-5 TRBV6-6 TGTGCCAGCAGTCTAGCGGGCAGTACGGAGACCCAGTACTTC CASSLAGSTETQYF
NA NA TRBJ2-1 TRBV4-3 TGCGCCAGCAGCCTACAGGCGGCGATATACAATGAGCAGTTCTTC CASSLQAAIYNEQFF
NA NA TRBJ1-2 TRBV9 TGTGCCAGCAGCGCATGGTTGGAGGGCGCTAACTATGGCTACACCTTC CASSAWLEGANYGYTF
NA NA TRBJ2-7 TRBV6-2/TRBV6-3 TGTGCCAGCAGTAGAGCTTCCACCTCCTACGAGCAGTACTTC CASSRASTSYEQYF
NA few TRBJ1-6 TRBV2 TGTGCCAGCAGTGAATCAGGAAATGATTCACCCCTCCACTTT CASSESGNDSPLHF
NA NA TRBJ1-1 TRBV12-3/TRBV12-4 TGTGCCAGCAGTTTAAGGGGCGTAACTTTCTTT CASSLRGVTFF
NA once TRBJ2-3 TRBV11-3 TGTGCCAGCAGCCTCCGCGTCACAGATACGCAGTATTTT CASSLRVTDTQYF
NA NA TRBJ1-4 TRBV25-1 TGTGCCAGCAGTGAATATATTAGGACAGTGGCTAATGAAAAACTGTTTTTT CASSEYIRTVANEKLFF
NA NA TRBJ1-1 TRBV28 TGTGCCAGCAGGCCCGCAGGCACTGAAGCTTTCTTT CASRPAGTEAFF
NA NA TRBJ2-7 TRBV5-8 TGTGCCAGCAGCTTGGGCAGGGGCTACAACGAGCAGTACTTC CASSLGRGYNEQYF
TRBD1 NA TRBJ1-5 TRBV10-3 TGTGCCATCAGTGAGTCAGGGGGCCTGACATATCAGCCCCAGCATTTT CAISESGGLTYQPQHF
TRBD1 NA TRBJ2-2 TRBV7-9 TGTGCCAGCAGCTTTCCCCCGGGACAGGCGAACACCGGGGAGCTGTTTTTT CASSFPPGQANTGELFF
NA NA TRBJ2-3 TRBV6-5 TGTGCCAGCAGAGAGGGGGGGAGCACAGATACGCAGTATTTT CASREGGSTDTQYF
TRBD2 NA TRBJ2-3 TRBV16 TGTGCCAGCAGCCAATCAAGGGCTAGCGGACCCAGCACAGATACGCAGTATTTT CASSQSRASGPSTDTQYF
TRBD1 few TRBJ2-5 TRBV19 TGTGCCAGTAGCATACAGGGGGCAGAGACCCAGTACTTC CASSIQGAETQYF
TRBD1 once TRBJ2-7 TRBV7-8 TGTGCCAGCAGCTTTAGACAGGGGGCCTACGAGCAGTACTTC CASSFRQGAYEQYF
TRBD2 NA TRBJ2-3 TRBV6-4 TGTGCCAGCAGCACGACTAGCGGGAGCACAGATACGCAGTATTTT CASSTTSGSTDTQYF
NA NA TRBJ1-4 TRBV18 TGTGCCAGCTCACCACCGGGGCAGGTTAATGAAAAACTGTTTTTT CASSPPGQVNEKLFF
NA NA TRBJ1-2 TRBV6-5 TGTGCCAGCAGGGCGCAACAGGGTAACAGCTACACCTTC CASRAQQGNSYTF
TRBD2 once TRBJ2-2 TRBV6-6 TGTGCCAGCAGGCTAGCGGGGACCACCGGGGAGCTGTTTTTT CASRLAGTTGELFF
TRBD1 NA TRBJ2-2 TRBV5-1 TGCGCCAGCAGCACCGGACAGGGAATCACCGGGGAGCTGTTTTTT CASSTGQGITGELFF
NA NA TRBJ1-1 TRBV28 TGTGCCAGCATCGACCCCTGGACAGCAGAAGCTTTCTTT CASIDPWTAEAFF
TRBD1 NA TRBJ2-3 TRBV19 TGTGCCAGTAGTATTATTACAGGGGGAGCAGATACGCAGTATTTT CASSIITGGADTQYF
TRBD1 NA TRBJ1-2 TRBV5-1 TGCGCCAGCAGGCCGGGACAGGGGGTAGGTGGCTACACCTTC CASRPGQGVGGYTF
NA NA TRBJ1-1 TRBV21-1 TGTGCCAGCAGCCCAAAGTGGGACACCCTGAACACTGAAGCTTTCTTT CASSPKWDTLNTEAFF
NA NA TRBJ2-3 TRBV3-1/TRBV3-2 TGTGCCAGCAGCCCTCAGGGGCGCGGAGATACGCAGTATTTT CASSPQGRGDTQYF
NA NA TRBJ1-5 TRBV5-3 TGTGCCAGAAGCGCTACTTGGAGACGGTATAGCAATCAGCCCCAGCATTTT CARSATWRRYSNQPQHF